The sequence of this TCR beta chain was determined in a study of shared clonotypes between healthy human individuals. Sequencing used immunoSEQ multiplex PCR; TCRdb keeps in-frame clones, though not all of them. The sample has 2 million to 2.5 million clones, approximately 95% seen once; the top ten hold about 0.41%. This CDR3 comprises 20 residues. Per germline, CDR1 MDHEN and CDR2 SYDVKM. V lost 3 bases, J lost 2 bases, and 16 bases stayed unmatched. The TCR sequence derives from a man aged 18-30 years in good health. Some clones in this sample may be carry-over from other donors' samples. Specimen: naive CD4+ T cells from PBMCs. Noted subset: CD45RA+ positively selected. This sequence joins TRBV28 and TRBJ2-1, with 10 bases matching TRBD2. The CDR3 spells CASSFFPGASGSTAYNEQFF. CDR3 DNA sequence: TGTGCCAGCAGTTTCTTCCCTGGGGCTAGCGGGAGTACTGCCTACAATGAGCAGTTCTTC.